Below, 15 T cell receptor beta chains from the same sample are listed, as sequenced in a study of cytomegalovirus exposure and HLA in healthy donors. With 60 Vbeta and 13 Jbeta primers, the PCR was carried out. Repertoires were generated with immunoSEQ multiplex PCR, while TCRdb's copy carries only in-frame clones and drops some. Seen here are about 97,000 clones, under 85% observed once, and the top ten hold 1.5% to 2%. Sequenced: PBMCs. These receptor sequences come from a middle-aged woman in good health and CMV-seronegative.

The V and J genes are TRBV10-3 and TRBJ2-3, with a tentative D call TRBD1 (5 bases). CDR1 is ENHRY, CDR2 SYGVKD, per germline. V was trimmed by 3 bases and J by 4 bases, leaving 17 bases between them. The CDR3 loop spans 16 amino acids. Here the CDR3 reads CAISDPSGVGADTQYF. Here the CDR3 DNA reads TGTGCCATCAGTGACCCGTCAGGCGTAGGGGCAGATACGCAGTATTTT.

The gene calls are TRBV27 and TRBJ2-7, with 8 bases identical to TRBD1. Germline CDR1 is MNHEY and CDR2 is SMNVEV (reference sequence). The junction had 4 bases not matched to a gene; V was cut back by 6 bases and J by 3 bases. The CDR3 has 13 residues. The CDR3 DNA reads TGTGCCAGCAGCGCCGACAGGGGCTACGAGCAGTACTTC. Translating gives CASSADRGYEQYF.

This clone was counted only a few times. J is TRBJ2-7 and V is TRBV2; 10 nucleotides match TRBD1. The CDR3 runs to 11 residues. V trimming: 9 bases; J trimming: 4 bases; junction bases outside the gene matches: 0. Looked up from germline, CDR1 is SNHLY and CDR2 is FYNNEI. The CDR3 loop is CARGQGYEQYF. The CDR3 nucleotides read TGTGCCAGGGGACAGGGGTACGAGCAGTACTTC.

This chain connects TRBV6-5 to TRBJ1-5; D uncertain. V lost 5 bases, J lost 7 bases, and 12 bases lay in between. There are 13 residues in the CDR3. Germline CDR1 reads MNHEY; CDR2 reads SVGAGI. The CDR3 is CASSDVELQPQHF. CDR3 sequence (DNA): TGTGCCAGCAGTGATGTAGAGTTACAGCCCCAGCATTTT.

This clone turned up a few times. This chain links TRBV10-2 with TRBJ2-7; maybe TRBD2 (7 bases). Per the germline V gene, CDR1 is WSHSY and CDR2 is SAAADI. CDR3 size: 14 residues. The V and J ends lost 6 bases and 3 bases respectively, with 15 bases between them. CDR3 DNA sequence: TGCGCCAGCAGGATTTCAGGGGAGGGCTACGAGCAGTACTTC. Amino acids: CASRISGEGYEQYF.

This chain connects TRBV5-8 to TRBJ2-7, with TRBD2 as a possible D gene (6 bases). CDR1 and CDR2 from the germline V gene are SGHTS and YDEGEE. The CDR3 consists of 17 residues. The V gene lost 4 bases and the J gene lost 5 bases, with 25 bases spanning the gap. CDR3 amino acids: CASSPDGLNGRVNEQYF. DNA of the CDR3: TGTGCCAGCAGCCCGGATGGACTTAACGGGAGAGTCAACGAGCAGTACTTC.

The chain couples TRBV6-5 to TRBJ1-5; 7 positions match TRBD1. The CDR3 extends over 15 amino acids. Trimming took 6 bases from V and 4 from J; bases not matched to a gene: 9. Germline assignment: CDR1 MNHEY and CDR2 SVGAGI. The CDR3, as DNA: TGTGCCAGCAGCATCAGTTACAGGGGTAATCAGCCCCAGCATTTT. This codes for CASSISYRGNQPQHF.

This clone was found a few times. The V and J genes are TRBV6-6 and TRBJ2-2, with D uncertain. Deletions cut 5 bases from V and 10 bases from J, with 8 bases between. This CDR3 has 11 amino acids. Looked up from germline, CDR1 is MNHNY and CDR2 is SVGAGI (reference sequence). CDR3 DNA: TGTGCCAGCAGTCTCTCCCTGGAGCTGTTTTTT. Translated: CASSLSLELFF.

The chain recombines TRBV5-1 with TRBJ2-1, with 11 bases aligning to TRBD2. Germline V gene sequence: CDR1 SGHRS, CDR2 YFSETQ. The CDR3 spans 16 residues. Trimming at V came to 5 bases and at J to 4 bases, leaving 8 bases not matched to a gene. CDR3 amino acids: CASRESGTSGYNEQFF. CDR3 nucleotide sequence: TGCGCCAGCAGGGAATCCGGGACTAGCGGTTACAATGAGCAGTTCTTC.

V usage is TRBV19 and J usage is TRBJ2-1; 7 bases are a match to TRBD2. CDR1 and CDR2 from the germline V gene are LNHDA and SQIVND (reference sequence). This CDR3 is built from 14 residues. The trim removed 5 bases at V and 3 bases at J, leaving 4 bases unmatched. CDR3 in amino acids: CASSLRTSYNEQFF. DNA for the CDR3: TGTGCCAGTAGTCTCCGGACTAGCTACAATGAGCAGTTCTTC.

The chain joins TRBV19 to TRBJ2-3; D is perhaps TRBD1 (6 bases). In germline, CDR1 is LNHDA, CDR2 SQIVND (reference sequence). The CDR3 totals 12 residues. The V end lost 5 bases, the J end lost 9 bases, and 12 bases lay between the germline ends. CDR3 loop: CASSQRQATQYF. The CDR3 coding sequence is TGTGCCAGTAGTCAGCGACAGGCGACGCAGTATTTT.

The chain has TRBV7-8 and TRBJ2-2; D remains unclear. Germline V gene sequence: CDR1 SGHVS, CDR2 FQNEAQ. The CDR3 sequence is 14 residues long. V shed 6 bases and J shed 2 bases, with 10 bases lying between them. The CDR3 reads CASSRLSNTGELFF. CDR3 sequence (DNA): TGTGCCAGCAGTCGTTTAAGCAACACCGGGGAGCTGTTTTTT.

This chain uses TRBV7-3 with TRBJ2-5; D might be TRBD2 (5 bases). Trimming took 2 bases from V and 4 from J, leaving 8 bases between them. There are 13 residues in the CDR3. Germline values: CDR1 SGHTA, CDR2 FQGTGA. The CDR3 here is CASSLLAGETQYF. CDR3 DNA: TGTGCCAGCAGCTTATTGGCGGGAGAGACCCAGTACTTC.

The chain uses TRBV6-4 and TRBJ2-6; D not resolved. Trimming stripped 3 bases from V and 0 bases from J, with 6 bases between. Germline V lookup: CDR1 MRHNA, CDR2 SNTAGT. This CDR3 comprises 15 residues. This CDR3 is CASSDGGSGANVLTF. In DNA form, the CDR3 reads TGTGCCAGCAGTGATGGCGGCTCTGGGGCCAACGTCCTGACTTTC.

The rearrangement links TRBV19 to TRBJ1-5, with a weak D call TRBD1 (6 bases). This CDR3 region has 15 residues. Per germline, CDR1 LNHDA and CDR2 SQIVND (reference sequence). V shed 4 bases and J shed 4 bases, with 14 bases lying between them. In nucleotides, the CDR3 is TGTGCCAGTAGTAAATTGGACAGAGAGAATCAGCCCCAGCATTTT. Translated, it gives CASSKLDRENQPQHF.